This entry lists 18 T cell receptor beta chains sequenced from one sample in a study of identical twins. Each CDR3 protein gets one entry after TCRdb re-called the 5' RACE reads with MiXCR. The sample holds 200,000 to 250,000 distinct CDR3 sequences, approximately 7% seen once. A further study also used this sample, focusing on yellow fever vaccine responses in identical twins.

The sequenced sample was memory (CD45RO+) T cells sorted from blood. The receptors stem from a woman in her late teens or twenties in good health.

This clonotype was found a few times. This CDR3 is CASGLVGDHEQYF. The CDR3 DNA follows: TGCGCCAGCGGGCTAGTGGGGGACCACGAGCAGTACTTC. The V call is TRBV5-1, the J call TRBJ2-7; tentatively, D is TRBD1 or TRBD2 (5 bases each). Germline loops: CDR1 SGHRS, CDR2 YFSETQ. V lost 7 bases, J lost 5 bases, and 16 bases lay in between. The CDR3 runs 13 residues.

The J gene is TRBJ1-5, the V gene TRBV6-2 or TRBV6-3; the D gene is possibly TRBD1 (5 bases). Germline lookup yields CDR1 MNHEY and CDR2 SVGEGT. V shed 6 bases and J shed 4 bases, with 10 bases lying between them. The CDR3 is 13 residues long. For the CDR3, the DNA is TGTGCCAGCAGGTCCACAGGTAATCAGCCCCAGCATTTT. Translating it yields CASRSTGNQPQHF.

This chain connects TRBV7-8 to TRBJ2-3, with 8 bases lining up with TRBD2. CDR3 length equals 15 residues. The germline gives CDR1 SGHVS, CDR2 FQNEAQ. With V trimmed by 7 bases and J by 4 bases, 10 bases remained unmatched. As DNA, the CDR3 is TGTGCCAGCACCCAAGGCGGGAGGCTATCAGATACGCAGTATTTT. This codes for CASTQGGRLSDTQYF.

There are a few counts of this clonotype. The V and J genes are TRBV7-8 and TRBJ2-7; the match to TRBD1 covers 7 bases. This CDR3 is 15 amino acids long. Germline lookup yields CDR1 SGHVS and CDR2 FQNEAQ. The V and J ends lost 5 bases and 3 bases, in that order; junction bases with no gene match: 10. The CDR3 DNA reads TGTGCCAGCAGCGCGTGGGGACAGCCCCTCTACGAGCAGTACTTC. Amino acids: CASSAWGQPLYEQYF.

This clonotype has a handful of counts. This chain joins TRBV29-1 and TRBJ2-7; TRBD1 agrees at 8 bases. Germline trimming cut 5 bases from V and 2 bases from J; bases unmatched to any gene: 5. Germline V gives CDR1 SQVTM, CDR2 ANQGSEA. The CDR3 is 13 amino acids. In DNA, the CDR3 is TGCAGCGTTAGCGGACAGGGACCCTACGAGCAGTACGTC. It yields the protein CSVSGQGPYEQYV.

This clonotype was seen many times. This sequence joins TRBV10-3 and TRBJ2-1; either TRBD1 or TRBD2 may supply D (5 bases each). This CDR3 comprises 14 residues. Germline V lookup: CDR1 ENHRY, CDR2 SYGVKD. V shed 3 bases and J shed 5 bases, with 11 bases lying between them. The CDR3 DNA is TGTGCCATCAGTGAAGGGCTGGGGGACAATGAGCAGTTCTTC. Its translation: CAISEGLGDNEQFF.

J is TRBJ1-6 and V is TRBV29-1; D is undetermined. V was cut by 5 bases and J by 5 bases, with 16 bases left in between. The germline CDR1 and CDR2 sequences are SQVTM and ANQGSEA. The CDR3 spans 15 residues. The DNA for the CDR3 is TGCAGCGTTAACTCCGGACGGCGGGATAATTCACCCCTCCACTTT. It yields the protein CSVNSGRRDNSPLHF.

In DNA, the CDR3 is TGTGCCAGCAGTTTCACAGGGACTAGCCCAGGTGAAGCCAAAAACATTCAGTACTTC. It codes for CASSFTGTSPGEAKNIQYF. The chain joins TRBV12-3 or TRBV12-4 to TRBJ2-4, with TRBD2 matching over 9 bases. This CDR3 is built from 19 residues. The V and J ends lost 3 bases and 0 bases, in that order; junction bases with no gene match: 12.

This clonotype came up a few times. The chain employs TRBV7-8 and TRBJ1-6, with 7 bases identical to TRBD1. V shed 2 bases and J 8 bases; nucleotides not matched to a gene: 6. Germline CDR1 SGHVS, CDR2 FQNEAQ. The CDR3 consists of 15 residues. CDR3 nucleotide sequence: TGTGCCAGCAGCTTAAGAGGGACAGTCGATTCACCCCTCCACTTT. The encoded protein is CASSLRGTVDSPLHF.

The rearrangement uses TRBV5-1 and TRBJ2-2; D is unclear. Looked up from germline, CDR1 is SGHRS and CDR2 is YFSETQ. This CDR3 comprises 12 residues. V lost 4 bases and J lost 7, with 8 bases in between. The CDR3 spells CASSEWVGELFF. The CDR3 DNA follows: TGCGCCAGCAGCGAGTGGGTCGGGGAGCTGTTTTTT.

This clonotype was detected a few times. This chain links TRBV14 with TRBJ1-6; D not resolved. This CDR3 is built from 16 residues. Germline V gene data show CDR1 as SGHDN and CDR2 as FVKESK. V was shortened by 0 bases and J by 8 bases, with 14 bases between the two germline ends. CDR3 sequence reads: CASSQDLGSGYSPLHF. The DNA for the CDR3 is TGTGCCAGCAGCCAAGATCTAGGCAGCGGATATTCACCCCTCCACTTT.

This clonotype qualifies as medium-sized. This chain links TRBV10-3 with TRBJ2-3; 7 bases fit TRBD2. With 3 bases clipped from V and 4 bases from J, the junction kept 4 bases outside the gene matches. The CDR3 contains 14 residues. Germline loops: CDR1 ENHRY, CDR2 SYGVKD. Here the CDR3 reads CAISDGAGPDTQYF. CDR3 DNA: TGTGCCATCAGTGATGGAGCGGGACCAGATACGCAGTATTTT.

The J gene is TRBJ2-1, the V gene TRBV4-1; D is uncertain. CDR1 and CDR2 from the germline V gene are MGHRA and YSYEKL. The V and J ends lost 1 base and 8 bases respectively, with 6 bases between them. The CDR3 length is 12 residues. CDR3 loop: CASSQVAHEQFF. Here the CDR3 DNA reads TGCGCCAGCAGCCAAGTTGCCCATGAGCAGTTCTTC.

This clonotype was seen a few times. This chain links TRBV5-1 with TRBJ2-2, with D perhaps assigned TRBD1 or TRBD2 (5 bases each). The V and J ends lost 4 bases and 4 bases respectively, with 17 bases between them. There are 16 residues in the CDR3. CDR1 SGHRS and CDR2 YFSETQ come from the germline V gene. The CDR3 loop reads CASSQGRLLGTGELFF. CDR3 DNA: TGCGCCAGCAGCCAGGGACGGCTCCTTGGCACCGGGGAGCTGTTTTTT.

This clonotype has a handful of counts. The J gene is TRBJ2-1, the V gene TRBV25-1; D is perhaps TRBD2 (6 bases). Germline V gives CDR1 MGHDK, CDR2 SYGVNS. V lost 6 bases to trimming and J lost 4 bases, with 13 bases between them. This CDR3 is built from 14 residues. Written as DNA, the CDR3 is TGTGCCAGCAGCAGGCGGGGAGCTTACAATGAGCAGTTCTTC. The encoded protein is CASSRRGAYNEQFF.

V gene TRBV20-1 combines with J gene TRBJ2-2; the match to TRBD2 covers 12 bases. CDR1 and CDR2 from the germline V gene are DFQATT and SNEGSKA (reference sequence). The CDR3 consists of 16 residues. Trimming cost V 5 bases and J 4 bases; bases outside gene matches: 8. As DNA, the CDR3 is TGCAGTGCTCCTAACCTAGCGGGGGGGCCCACCGGGGAGCTGTTTTTT. Translating gives CSAPNLAGGPTGELFF.

This clonotype has just a few counts. The chain has TRBV6-5 and TRBJ2-5; 8 nucleotides line up with TRBD2. The V gene's germline CDR1 is MNHEY and CDR2 SVGAGI. CDR3 length: 16 amino acids. V dropped 0 bases and J dropped 13; count of bases not matched to a gene: 16. In DNA, the CDR3 is TGTGCCAGCAGTTACTCGATTCAGTCTAGCGGGTCTCGTAGGTACTTC. Its protein is CASSYSIQSSGSRRYF.

This clonotype was picked up many times. The V call is TRBV5-6, the J call TRBJ1-2; D gene ambiguous. Trimming pared 1 base from V and 3 bases from J, leaving 7 bases between. This CDR3 has 13 residues. Germline V CDR1 and CDR2: SGHDT, YYEEEE. CDR3 DNA sequence: TGTGCCAGCAGCTTGCGTGATTACTATGGCTACACCTTC. This codes for CASSLRDYYGYTF.